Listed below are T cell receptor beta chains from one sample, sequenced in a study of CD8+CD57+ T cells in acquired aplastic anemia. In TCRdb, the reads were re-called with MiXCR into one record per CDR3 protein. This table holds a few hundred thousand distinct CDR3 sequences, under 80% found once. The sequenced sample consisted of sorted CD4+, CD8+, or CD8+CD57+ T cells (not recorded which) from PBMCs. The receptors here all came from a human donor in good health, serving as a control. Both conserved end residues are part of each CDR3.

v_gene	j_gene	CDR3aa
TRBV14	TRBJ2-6	CASSLDRPPQDTQTF
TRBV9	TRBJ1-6	CASSVGPGLDSPLHF
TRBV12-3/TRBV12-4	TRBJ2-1	CASSPPTGGVGNEQFF
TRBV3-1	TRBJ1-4	CASSQDLQGGEKLFF
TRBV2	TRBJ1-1	CASSVSGIVYEEFF
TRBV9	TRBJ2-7	CASSVDEGEGYEQYF
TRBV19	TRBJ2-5	CATAGPRVETQYF
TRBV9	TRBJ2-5	CASSLDYSSQTQYF
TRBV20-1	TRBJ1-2	CSARDRGIYGYTF
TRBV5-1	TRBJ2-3	CASSSGGGPNTQYF
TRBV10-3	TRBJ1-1	CAISEDTGDTEAFF
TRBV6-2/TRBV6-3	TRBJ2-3	CASSYSIGGGTTDTQYF
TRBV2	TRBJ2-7	CASSSAGDTAYEQCF
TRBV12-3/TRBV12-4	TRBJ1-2	CASSSTGGTDFHYGYTF
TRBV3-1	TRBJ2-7	CASSQGKQGYEQYF
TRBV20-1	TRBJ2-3	CSARENRVVQDTQYF
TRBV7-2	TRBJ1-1	CASSHGTANTEAFF
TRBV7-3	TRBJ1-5	CASSLTDTGELFFHF
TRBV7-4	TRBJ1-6	CASSVRGPHGTAPF
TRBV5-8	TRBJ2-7	CASSGGAHEQYF
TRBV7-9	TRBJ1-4	CASSSAGTPYLERLFF
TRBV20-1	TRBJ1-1	CSASLRSSGAFF
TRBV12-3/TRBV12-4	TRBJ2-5	CASSERTRSQYF